The next 20 T cell receptor beta chains were all read from a single sample in a study of blood T cell repertoires in COVID-19. Clones were read by immunoSEQ multiplex PCR, and TCRdb kept only the in-frame ones, dropping some. The sample contains approximately 150,000 clones, about 87% of which appear only once. Sequenced sample: peripheral blood. Receptors were obtained from a woman aged 55-70 years who had recovered from COVID-19.

The chain couples TRBV13 to TRBJ2-5; D is unclear. The CDR3 totals 13 residues. Trimming removed 5 bases from V and 0 bases from J, with 7 bases in between. CDR1 and CDR2 (germline): PRHDT, FYEKMQ (reference sequence). CDR3 in DNA: TGTGCCAGCAGCCGCGGAAACCAAGAGACCCAGTACTTC. Translation: CASSRGNQETQYF. Full variable domain (outside the CDR3, taken from reference TRBV13 and TRBJ2-5): AAGVIQSPRHLIKEKRETATLKCYPIPRHDTVYWYQQGPGQDPQFLISFYEKMQSDKGSIPDRFSAQQFSDYHSELNMSSLELGDSALYFCASSRGNQETQYFGPGTRLLVL.

V usage is TRBV27 and J usage is TRBJ2-7, with D hard to call. V gave up 0 bases and J gave up 3 bases, with 6 bases separating them. The CDR3 covers 13 residues. Germline assignment: CDR1 MNHEY and CDR2 SMNVEV (reference sequence). The CDR3 sequence is CASSLSLYYEQYF. CDR3 nucleotides: TGTGCCAGCAGTTTATCCCTCTACTACGAGCAGTACTTC.

This clone was seen once. The chain is built from TRBV12-3 or TRBV12-4 and TRBJ2-2, with D unresolved. This CDR3 region has 13 residues. Trimming left V 1 base short and J 6 bases short, with 6 bases between. The CDR3 region has the DNA TGTGCCAGCAGTTTAGTTTCTGCCGGGGAGCTGTTTTTT. Encoded protein: CASSLVSAGELFF.

The chain carries TRBV5-1 and TRBJ1-5; D possibly corresponds to TRBD1 (6 bases). Trimming took 4 bases from V and 0 from J, leaving 11 bases between them. The germline V gene has CDR1 SGHRS and CDR2 YFSETQ. The CDR3 totals 15 residues. CDR3 protein: CASSLRQASNQPQHF. The DNA for the CDR3 is TGCGCCAGCAGCCTCCGACAGGCTAGCAATCAGCCCCAGCATTTT.

Concerning this clone: This CDR3 is also generated by other DNA sequences in the sample. The chain joins TRBV11-2 to TRBJ2-7; TRBD1 matches at 8 bases. V shed 5 bases, J shed 7 bases, and the junction held 7 bases outside the gene matches. The CDR3 length is 13 residues. Germline CDR1 is SGHAT and CDR2 is FQNNGV. In nucleotides, the CDR3 is TGTGCCAGCAGCCTCGACAGGGGAGGAGAGCAGTACTTC. It is translated as CASSLDRGGEQYF.

The chain employs TRBV28 and TRBJ2-7; D is unresolved. The V end lost 3 bases, the J end lost 0 bases, and 6 bases lay between the germline ends. The CDR3 runs 13 residues. Germline V gene data show CDR1 as MDHEN and CDR2 as SYDVKM. CDR3 sequence (DNA): TGTGCCAGCAGTTTCAGGAACTCCTACGAGCAGTACTTC. Protein sequence: CASSFRNSYEQYF.

The V and J genes are TRBV27 and TRBJ1-2, with TRBD1 matching over 9 bases. The CDR3 consists of 14 residues. V lost 7 bases to trimming and J lost 1 base; unmatched junction nucleotides: 4. Looked up from germline, CDR1 is MNHEY and CDR2 is SMNVEV (reference sequence). The CDR3 DNA reads TGTGCCAGCACCACGACAGGGGGTAACTATGGCTACACCTTC. Translated: CASTTTGGNYGYTF.

V gene TRBV28 combines with J gene TRBJ1-2; a weak D match, TRBD1 (5 bases). V lost 5 bases and J lost 11, with 24 bases in between. Germline CDR1 and CDR2: MDHEN and SYDVKM. The CDR3 totals 15 residues. The DNA for the CDR3 is TGTGCCAGCAGTATCCAGTTGCCGGGGGAGGGAGGATACACCTTC. Its protein is CASSIQLPGEGGYTF.

The chain is built from TRBV9 and TRBJ2-1; 13 positions match TRBD2. This CDR3 is 15 amino acids long. Unmatched junction bases numbered 5, after V lost 4 bases and J lost 7 bases. Germline V gene sequence: CDR1 SGDLS, CDR2 YYNGEE. The CDR3 nucleotides read TGTGCCAGCAGCAGGAGGACTAGCGGGGGAAATGAGCAGTTCTTC. Protein: CASSRRTSGGNEQFF.

V gene TRBV29-1 combines with J gene TRBJ1-6; weak D call: TRBD1 (6 bases). The CDR3 is 13 amino acids. Germline CDR1 SQVTM, CDR2 ANQGSEA. Trimming removed 4 bases at V and 7 bases at J, with 11 bases between. For the CDR3, the DNA is TGCAGCGTTGTCGTTCAGGGGAATTCACCCCTCCACTTT. This translates into CSVVVQGNSPLHF. The variable domain in full, with the rest retrieved from reference TRBV29-1 and TRBJ1-6, is SAVISQKPSRDICQRGTSLTIQCQVDSQVTMMFWYRQQPGQSLTLIATANQGSEATYESGFVIDKFPISRPNLTFSTLTVSNMSPEDSSIYLCSVVVQGNSPLHFGNGTRLTVT.

The rearrangement links TRBV7-9 to TRBJ2-1; 8 bases map to TRBD2. CDR3 size: 17 residues. CDR1 SEHNR and CDR2 FQNEAQ come from the germline V gene (reference sequence). J lost 1 base, V lost 7 bases, and 12 bases had no gene match. The CDR3 spells CASTPGGGLVSYNEQFF. The CDR3 DNA follows: TGTGCCAGCACCCCCGGGGGGGGGTTGGTTTCCTACAATGAGCAGTTCTTC. Full variable domain (rest looked up from reference TRBV7-9 and TRBJ2-1): DTGVSQNPRHKITKRGQNVTFRCDPISEHNRLYWYRQTLGQGPEFLTYFQNEAQLEKSRLLSDRFSAERPKGSFSTLEIQRTEQGDSAMYLCASTPGGGLVSYNEQFFGPGTRLTVL.

The rearrangement links TRBV18 to TRBJ1-5; 7 nucleotides line up with TRBD1. J was trimmed by 7 bases and V by 0 bases; bases with no gene match: 6. Germline lookup yields CDR1 KGHSH and CDR2 LQKENI. The CDR3 extends over 15 amino acids. The DNA for the CDR3 is TGTGCCAGCTCACCACCTCATCCAGGGGGACAGCCCCAGCATTTT. Translated, it gives CASSPPHPGGQPQHF.

The V and J genes are TRBV24-1 and TRBJ1-2; D unresolved. The germline CDR1 and CDR2 sequences are KGHDR and SFDVKD. Trimming stripped 3 bases from V and 4 bases from J, with 14 bases between. The CDR3 loop spans 15 amino acids. CDR3 in DNA: TGTGCCACCAGTGATACCCCGCCGGCGGGCTATGGCTACACCTTC. Protein: CATSDTPPAGYGYTF.

This clone was found a few times. The chain employs TRBV28 and TRBJ1-5, with D perhaps TRBD1 (5 bases). Trimming removed 5 bases from V and 5 bases from J, with 13 bases in between. Germline CDR1 and CDR2: MDHEN and SYDVKM. This CDR3 region has 14 residues. In DNA form, the CDR3 reads TGTGCCAGCAGTACGACAGCTTCTTATCAGCCCCAGCATTTT. Translating it yields CASSTTASYQPQHF. The variable domain in full, with the rest retrieved from reference TRBV28 and TRBJ1-5, is DVKVTQSSRYLVKRTGEKVFLECVQDMDHENMFWYRQDPGLGLRLIYFSYDVKMKEKGDIPEGYSVSREKKERFSLILESASTNQTSMYLCASSTTASYQPQHFGDGTRLSIL.

J is TRBJ2-3 and V is TRBV5-4, with 8 nucleotides matching TRBD2. Trimming at V came to 4 bases and at J to 3 bases, leaving 7 bases not matched to a gene. There are 15 residues in the CDR3. CDR1 is SGHNT and CDR2 is YYREEE in the germline V gene (reference sequence). The CDR3, as DNA: TGTGCCAGCAGCCCGGGACTAGTCGTGACAGATACGCAGTATTTT. It encodes CASSPGLVVTDTQYF. Complete variable domain (other parts from reference TRBV5-4 and TRBJ2-3): ETGVTQSPTHLIKTRGQQVTLRCSSQSGHNTVSWYQQALGQGPQFIFQYYREEENGRGNFPPRFSGLQFPNYSSELNVNALELDDSALYLCASSPGLVVTDTQYFGPGTRLTVL.

Concerning this clone itself: A read error likely explains this, since a far larger clone differs by one base. Additional DNA sequences in this sample encode the identical CDR3. This chain joins TRBV27 and TRBJ1-1; 7 bases line up with TRBD1. Per germline, CDR1 MNHEY and CDR2 SMNVEV (reference sequence). The CDR3 runs 13 residues. The V and J ends lost 6 bases and 1 base, in that order; junction bases with no gene match: 2. In DNA form, the CDR3 reads TGTGCCAGCAGCAGACAGGGGAACACTGAAGCTTTCTTT. This codes for CASSRQGNTEAFF.

The genes are TRBV19 and TRBJ1-6; the match to TRBD1 covers 8 bases. This CDR3 comprises 16 residues. Looked up from germline, CDR1 is LNHDA and CDR2 is SQIVND (reference sequence). After removal of 4 bases from V and 7 bases from J, the junction contained 9 bases not matched to a gene. Here the CDR3 DNA reads TGTGCCAGTAGTAGAATCGGACAGGGCCGGAATTCACCCCTCCACTTT. This codes for CASSRIGQGRNSPLHF.

The genes are TRBV5-4 and TRBJ2-2, with D unclear. The CDR3 has 16 amino acids. The V and J ends lost 0 bases and 8 bases respectively, with 17 bases between them. Germline CDR1 and CDR2: SGHNT and YYREEE (reference sequence). In DNA form, the CDR3 reads TGTGCCAGCAGCTTGGTCTCTAGTCTTCGGAGTGGGGAGCTGTTTTTT. Amino acid sequence: CASSLVSSLRSGELFF.

This clone appeared a single time. The gene calls are TRBV11-3 and TRBJ2-5, with D tentatively TRBD1 (5 bases). The CDR3 spans 14 residues. Germline CDR1 and CDR2: SGHNT and YENEEA. Trimming left V 0 bases short and J 2 bases short, with 7 bases between. CDR3 sequence reads: CASSLDRGQETQYF. The CDR3 nucleotides read TGTGCCAGCAGCTTAGATAGGGGACAAGAGACCCAGTACTTC.

The chain employs TRBV14 and TRBJ2-3; 8 bases match TRBD2. V shed 1 base and J 8 bases; nucleotides not matched to a gene: 5. Germline V gene lookup returns CDR1 SGHDN and CDR2 FVKESK. The CDR3 contains 14 residues. CDR3 sequence reads: CASSQGNRGGTQYF. In DNA form, the CDR3 reads TGTGCCAGCAGCCAAGGGAACCGGGGGGGTACGCAGTATTTT.